This T cell receptor beta chain came from a study of shared clonotypes between healthy human individuals. Produced via immunoSEQ multiplex PCR; TCRdb's table is partial and in-frame only. The table has approximately 640,000 clones, 90% seen once; the top ten hold around a third. CDR1 is SGHRS and CDR2 is YFSETQ in the germline V gene. V was cut by 1 base and J by 10 bases, with 12 bases left in between. This CDR3 region has 14 residues. The TCR comes from a young man in good health. Some clones in this sample may be carry-over from other donors' samples. The chain is built from TRBV5-1 and TRBJ1-6; TRBD1 might be the D (5 bases). Sequenced: memory CD8+ T cells from PBMCs. Subset described: CD45RO+ cells pooled with CCR7-negative TemRA cells. CDR3 protein: CASSLLQGGSPLHF. DNA of the CDR3: TGCGCCAGCAGCTTGTTGCAGGGAGGCTCACCCCTCCACTTT.